The 17 T cell receptor beta chains given below trace back to one sample, sequenced in a study of T cells after yellow fever vaccination. TCRdb re-derived calls from the 5' RACE reads in MiXCR, one entry per CDR3 protein. The sample holds around 67,000 distinct CDR3 sequences, approximately 7% seen once. This material consisted of CD8+ T cells sorted from PBMCs, taken less than 6 days after the first yellow fever vaccination. The source is a man aged 18 to 35 who received the YFV17D yellow fever vaccine.

This clonotype was counted at least ten times. The chain employs TRBV4-3 and TRBJ2-1; 8 nucleotides line up with TRBD2. The CDR3 has 14 amino acids. Unmatched junction bases numbered 0, after V lost 0 bases and J lost 5 bases. Germline V lookup: CDR1 LGHNA, CDR2 YSLEER. The CDR3 protein is CASSQDGGDNEQFF. The CDR3 DNA is TGCGCCAGCAGCCAAGACGGGGGGGACAATGAGCAGTTCTTC.

This clonotype has a count of ten or more. The J gene is TRBJ2-7, the V gene TRBV5-6; D is ambiguous. The germline V gene has CDR1 SGHDT and CDR2 YYEEEE. Trimming shortened V by 7 bases and J by 4 bases, and 18 bases separated the two germline ends. There are 14 residues in the CDR3. The CDR3 protein is CASELGSLPYEQYV. Here the CDR3 DNA reads TGTGCCAGCGAACTGGGCAGCTTGCCTTACGAGCAGTACGTC.

This clonotype was detected many times. The chain recombines TRBV6-1 with TRBJ1-6; 9 positions match TRBD1. The length of the CDR3 is 15 residues. The germline V gene has CDR1 MNHNS and CDR2 SASEGT. V shed 3 bases and J 14 bases; nucleotides not matched to a gene: 11. CDR3 nucleotide sequence: TGTGCCAGCAGTGACCCCGGACAGGGGAGTCGGGCCCTCCACTTT. Translation: CASSDPGQGSRALHF.

This clonotype was counted at least ten times. The chain uses TRBV7-2 and TRBJ1-5; D may be TRBD1 (5 bases). V was trimmed by 6 bases and J by 6 bases, leaving 15 bases between them. The CDR3 has 14 residues. In germline, CDR1 is SGHTA, CDR2 FQGNSA. The CDR3 loop reads CASRLGQGGQPQHF. CDR3 bases: TGTGCCAGCAGGCTCGGGCAGGGCGGTCAGCCCCAGCATTTT.

The gene calls are TRBV6-2 or TRBV6-3 and TRBJ2-5; 10 bases are shared with TRBD2. The germline V gene encodes CDR1 MNHEY and CDR2 SVGEGT. The CDR3 extends over 15 amino acids. V shed 5 bases and J 8 bases; nucleotides not matched to a gene: 11. The CDR3 nucleotides are TGTGCCAGCAGTCGGACTAGCGGACCCCAAGTCACCCAGTACTTC. Encoded protein: CASSRTSGPQVTQYF.

This chain links TRBV29-1 with TRBJ2-5; D perhaps matches TRBD1 (6 bases). Germline V gene data show CDR1 as SQVTM and CDR2 as ANQGSEA. Deletions cut 5 bases from V and 5 bases from J, with 9 bases between. The CDR3 length is 11 residues. CDR3 nucleotides: TGCAGCGTTCACAGGGCTGAGACCCAGTACTTC. Protein: CSVHRAETQYF.

This clonotype was observed a few times. The chain joins TRBV12-3 or TRBV12-4 to TRBJ2-5, with D possibly TRBD2 on 7 matching bases. Trimming removed 5 bases at V and 4 bases at J, with 14 bases between. This CDR3 comprises 14 residues. In DNA, the CDR3 is TGTGCCAGCAGTCGGGGGGCCGCCCGAGAGACCCAGTACTTC. It yields the protein CASSRGAARETQYF.

In its sample, this clonotype was seen many times. The chain uses TRBV10-3 and TRBJ2-5; maybe TRBD1 (6 bases). Germline V lookup: CDR1 ENHRY, CDR2 SYGVKD. The ends were cut back, 0 bases at V and 7 bases at J, with 18 bases in the middle. The CDR3 runs 16 residues. The CDR3 DNA is TGTGCCATCAGTGAGTCGGCCGAGACAGGAATCGGGACCCAGTACTTC. Its protein product is CAISESAETGIGTQYF.

This chain joins TRBV4-1 and TRBJ2-1; 7 bases are a match to TRBD1. Per germline, CDR1 MGHRA and CDR2 YSYEKL. This CDR3 contains 21 residues. The V and J ends lost 2 bases and 0 bases, in that order; junction bases with no gene match: 19. The CDR3 here is CASSQRLPGQPTTSSYNEQFF. As DNA, the CDR3 is TGCGCCAGCAGCCAACGACTCCCGGGACAGCCCACTACAAGCTCCTACAATGAGCAGTTCTTC.

The chain combines TRBV9 with TRBJ1-2; possible D gene TRBD1, 5 bases. This CDR3 is built from 14 residues. Trimming pared 2 bases from V and 2 bases from J, leaving 10 bases between. Germline V CDR1 and CDR2: SGDLS, YYNGEE. CDR3 protein: CASSVTEGNYGYTF. Written as DNA, the CDR3 is TGTGCCAGCAGCGTGACGGAGGGGAACTATGGCTACACCTTC.

The chain links TRBV12-3 or TRBV12-4 to TRBJ2-1; tentatively, D is TRBD2 (7 bases). The CDR3 is made up of 14 amino acids. Deletions cut 0 bases from V and 8 bases from J, with 11 bases between. The CDR3: CASSLAGAGDEQFF. DNA of the CDR3: TGTGCCAGCAGTTTAGCGGGGGCGGGGGATGAGCAGTTCTTC.

The table lists this clonotype with many counts. The CDR3 here is CAISPGLGAAPLHF. For the CDR3, the DNA is TGTGCCATCAGCCCTGGACTGGGAGCGGCACCCCTCCACTTT. The chain uses TRBV10-3 and TRBJ1-6; D remains unclear. The CDR3 is made up of 14 amino acids. V dropped 6 bases and J dropped 11 bases, with 17 bases sitting between them. The germline V gene has CDR1 ENHRY and CDR2 SYGVKD.

J is TRBJ2-1 and V is TRBV12-3 or TRBV12-4; maybe TRBD1 (5 bases). V was cut by 7 bases and J by 8 bases, with 12 bases left in between. There are 12 residues in the CDR3. CDR3 DNA sequence: TGTGCCAGCACCTTTGACAGCGATGAGCAGTTCTTC. Translation: CASTFDSDEQFF.

The V gene is TRBV6-5, the J gene TRBJ1-4; D is unclear. This CDR3 comprises 13 residues. Looked up from germline, CDR1 is MNHEY and CDR2 is SVGAGI. The germline V and J ends were trimmed by 0 bases and 8 bases, with 7 bases remaining between them. The CDR3 region is CASSYSPGEKLFF. The CDR3 bases are TGTGCCAGCAGTTACTCCCCAGGAGAAAAACTGTTTTTT.

This clonotype was detected ten times or more. The V call is TRBV4-1, the J call TRBJ1-1; D gene ambiguous. From germline, CDR1 is MGHRA and CDR2 YSYEKL. V lost 6 bases, J lost 4 bases, and 18 bases lay in between. This CDR3 contains 15 residues. This chain's CDR3 is CASRKVPQVGTEAFF. In DNA form, the CDR3 reads TGCGCCAGCAGGAAGGTACCCCAAGTGGGCACTGAAGCTTTCTTT.

This clonotype was counted at least ten times. CDR3 nucleotides: TGTGCCAGCAGCCTTCATCCCGGAACAGGGAACTACGAGCAGTACGTC. Residues: CASSLHPGTGNYEQYV. The chain uses TRBV6-1 and TRBJ2-7, with D maybe TRBD1 (6 bases). CDR3 length: 16 residues. CDR1 and CDR2 (germline): MNHNS, SASEGT. V dropped 6 bases and J dropped 3 bases, with 21 bases sitting between them.

In this sample, this clonotype turned up a few times. The chain employs TRBV7-9 and TRBJ2-2, with D unclear. V was trimmed by 5 bases and J by 0 bases, leaving 10 bases between them. The germline V gene encodes CDR1 SEHNR and CDR2 FQNEAQ (reference sequence). CDR3 length: 15 amino acids. The CDR3 sequence is CASSTTSSNTGELFF. For the CDR3, the DNA is TGTGCCAGCAGCACTACATCGTCGAACACCGGGGAGCTGTTTTTT.